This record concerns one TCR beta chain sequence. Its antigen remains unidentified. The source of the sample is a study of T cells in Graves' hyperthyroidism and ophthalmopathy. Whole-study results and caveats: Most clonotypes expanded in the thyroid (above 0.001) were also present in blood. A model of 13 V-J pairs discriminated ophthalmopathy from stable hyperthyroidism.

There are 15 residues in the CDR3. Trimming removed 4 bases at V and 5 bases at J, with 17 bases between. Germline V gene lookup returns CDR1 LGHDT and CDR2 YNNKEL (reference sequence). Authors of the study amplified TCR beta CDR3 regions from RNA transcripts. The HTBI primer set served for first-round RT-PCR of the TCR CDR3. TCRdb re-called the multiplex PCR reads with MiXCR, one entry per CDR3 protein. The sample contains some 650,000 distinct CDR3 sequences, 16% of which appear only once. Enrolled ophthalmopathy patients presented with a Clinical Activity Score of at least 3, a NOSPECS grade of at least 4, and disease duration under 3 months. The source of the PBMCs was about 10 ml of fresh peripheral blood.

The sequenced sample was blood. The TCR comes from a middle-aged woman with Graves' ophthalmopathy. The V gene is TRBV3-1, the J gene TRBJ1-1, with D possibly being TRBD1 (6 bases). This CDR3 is CASSLGFWGATEAFF. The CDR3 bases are TGTGCCAGCAGCCTAGGGTTTTGGGGGGCTACTGAAGCTTTCTTT.